This TCR beta chain came from a study of CD8+ T cells in alopecia areata. Study background: A 6-month off-drug phase came after tofacitinib, which had lasted 6 to 18 months.

The CDR3 totals 13 residues. The ends were cut back, 4 bases at V and 2 bases at J, with 12 bases in the middle. Per the germline V gene, CDR1 is SQVTM and CDR2 is ANQGSEA. cDNA reverse transcribed from extracted RNA served as the sequencing template. Sequencing was performed with immunoSEQ multiplex PCR; in TCRdb, only in-frame clones are kept and a portion is missing. The data show 150,000 or so clones, about 46% seen once. The input for sequencing was CD8+ T cells sorted from blood, taken at week 0. This sequence was found in a human donor with alopecia areata. The chain employs TRBV29-1 and TRBJ2-7; unclear D gene. For the CDR3, the DNA is TGCAGCGTTGCGGTGCAGGAGACCTACGAGCAGTACTTC. This sequence encodes CSVAVQETYEQYF.